This T cell receptor (beta chain) is drawn from a study of blood T cell repertoires in COVID-19. Study-wide background: Donors in the United States, Italy and Spain gave samples during acute or convalescent COVID-19.

Germline V gene sequence: CDR1 SGDLS, CDR2 YYNGEE. V lost 4 bases and J 5 bases, leaving 12 bases between the germline ends. This CDR3 region has 13 residues. Per the original data handling: Amplification with reference gene primers provided the estimates of nucleated cell counts. Profiling relied on immunoSEQ multiplex PCR, and the TCRdb table lists in-frame clones only, not all of them. V and J calls and clone size follow that table, whereas D and trimming were derived from the DNA. The data contain some 150,000 clones, roughly 87% of them singletons. Specimen: peripheral blood. The chain links TRBV9 to TRBJ2-5; possibly TRBD2 for D (7 bases). The origin of this receptor is a woman in her sixties with active or convalescent COVID-19. The chain's CDR3 is CASSRGAQETQYF. DNA for the CDR3: TGTGCCAGCAGCCGGGGGGCCCAGGAGACCCAGTACTTC.